The 25 T cell receptor beta chains below were found in one sample sequenced in a study of T cell repertoires in cytomegalovirus infection. One entry per CDR3 protein results from TCRdb running MiXCR on the reads. Among approximately 750,000 distinct CDR3 sequences listed, 35% were seen once. The specimen sequenced was PBMCs. The receptors come from a human donor in good health (CMV status not recorded). Some clones in this sample may be carry-over from other donors' samples.

The V and J genes are TRBV28 and TRBJ2-3, with D possibly being TRBD1 (6 bases). Deletions cut 3 bases from V and 5 bases from J, with 15 bases between. Germline V gene data show CDR1 as MDHEN and CDR2 as SYDVKM. The CDR3 covers 15 residues. This chain's CDR3 is CASSFVGQGGDTQYF. CDR3 in DNA: TGTGCCAGCAGTTTCGTGGGACAAGGGGGAGATACGCAGTATTTT.

This chain uses TRBV20-1 with TRBJ1-2; D remains unclear. The CDR3 is made up of 12 amino acids. V lost 6 bases and J 0 bases, leaving 8 bases between the germline ends. Germline CDR1 is DFQATT and CDR2 is SNEGSKA (reference sequence). The CDR3 sequence: CSAATTNYGYTF. The CDR3 DNA reads TGCAGTGCGGCGACGACTAACTATGGCTACACCTTC.

J is TRBJ2-3 and V is TRBV7-9, with D possibly matching TRBD1 (6 bases). The CDR3 length is 16 residues. Trimming removed 3 bases at V and 7 bases at J, with 20 bases between. Germline lookup yields CDR1 SEHNR and CDR2 FQNEAQ (reference sequence). CDR3 in DNA: TGTGCCAGCAGCTTCTCCGGGACACGGGAATCTAATACGCAGTATTTT. It specifies CASSFSGTRESNTQYF.

The table lists this clonotype with many counts. The genes are TRBV7-9 and TRBJ1-2; D is unclear. The germline CDR1 and CDR2 sequences are SEHNR and FQNEAQ (reference sequence). Trimming took 5 bases from V and 4 from J, leaving 11 bases between them. This CDR3 is built from 13 residues. The CDR3 region is CASSGDNFYGYTF. DNA of the CDR3: TGTGCCAGCAGCGGCGACAATTTCTATGGCTACACCTTC.

This clonotype was counted many times. The V and J genes are TRBV7-2 and TRBJ1-5, with 7 nucleotides matching TRBD1. The V segment lost 3 bases and the J segment 9 bases; nucleotides outside the gene matches: 11. Germline CDR1 reads SGHTA; CDR2 reads FQGNSA. This CDR3 contains 15 residues. The CDR3 nucleotides read TGTGCCAGCAGCTTCGGGGACAGTCTCCACCGGCCCCAGCATTTT. It specifies CASSFGDSLHRPQHF.

V gene TRBV18 combines with J gene TRBJ1-1, with 9 nucleotides matching TRBD1. CDR3 length: 19 residues. V was pared by 5 bases and J by 1 base, with 17 bases of the junction left unmatched. CDR1 and CDR2 from the germline V gene are KGHSH and LQKENI. CDR3 nucleotides: TGTGCCAGCTCAGGACTGGGACAGGGCATTGCTTCTAAGAACACTGAAGCTTTCTTT. Translated, it gives CASSGLGQGIASKNTEAFF.

This clonotype has only a few counts. CDR3 sequence reads: CAISESYGQPQHF. Written as DNA, the CDR3 is TGTGCCATCAGTGAGAGCTATGGTCAGCCCCAGCATTTT. V and J are TRBV10-3 and TRBJ1-5; D uncertain. The V end lost 2 bases, the J end lost 6 bases, and 8 bases lay between the germline ends. Per germline, CDR1 ENHRY and CDR2 SYGVKD. This CDR3 is 13 amino acids long.

This clonotype was observed a few times. The chain recombines TRBV15 with TRBJ2-7; D unresolved. Deletions cut 0 bases from V and 6 bases from J, with 12 bases between. The CDR3 extends over 14 amino acids. Looked up from germline, CDR1 is LNHNV and CDR2 is YYDKDF (reference sequence). CDR3 DNA sequence: TGTGCCACCAGCAGAGACCGGGCCAACTCCGAGCAGTACTTC. This sequence encodes CATSRDRANSEQYF.

The chain links TRBV7-9 to TRBJ2-1; perhaps D is TRBD1 or TRBD2 (5 bases each). The CDR3 sequence is 11 residues long. Germline CDR1 and CDR2: SEHNR and FQNEAQ (reference sequence). Trimming removed 5 bases at V and 9 bases at J, with 8 bases between. CDR3 nucleotide sequence: TGTGCCAGCAGCGGGGGAATTGAGCAGTTCTTC. Its protein product is CASSGGIEQFF.

The sample holds a few counts of this clonotype. V usage is TRBV29-1 and J usage is TRBJ2-1; no firm D call. This CDR3 has 14 residues. Trimming took off 7 bases at V and 2 bases at J, with 15 bases between the two ends. Germline V gene data show CDR1 as SQVTM and CDR2 as ANQGSEA. CDR3 region: CSALKTVAYNEQFF. DNA of the CDR3: TGCAGCGCTCTGAAGACGGTGGCCTACAATGAGCAGTTCTTC.

The sample holds a few counts of this clonotype. This chain joins TRBV12-3 or TRBV12-4 and TRBJ2-7; a possible D gene is TRBD1 (6 bases). Between the trimmed V and J ends, which lost 8 bases and 5 bases, there was a span of 10 bases. The CDR3 contains 11 residues. The CDR3 region is CASGTGNEQYF. The CDR3 coding sequence is TGTGCCAGCGGAACAGGGAACGAGCAGTACTTC.

The chain uses TRBV5-4 and TRBJ2-2, with 7 bases lining up with TRBD2. CDR1 and CDR2 from the germline V gene are SGHNT and YYREEE (reference sequence). Trimming cost V 2 bases and J 6 bases; bases outside gene matches: 16. The length of the CDR3 is 18 residues. The CDR3 protein is CASSFWGGSAMKSGELFF. In nucleotides, the CDR3 is TGTGCCAGCAGCTTTTGGGGAGGGTCGGCCATGAAATCCGGGGAGCTGTTTTTT.

This clonotype has at least ten counts. J is TRBJ2-5 and V is TRBV7-8; 8 bases agree with TRBD1. Trimming removed 4 bases from V and 5 bases from J; junction bases left unmatched: 9. CDR1 and CDR2 from the germline V gene are SGHVS and FQNEAQ. The CDR3 sequence is 15 residues long. In nucleotides, the CDR3 is TGTGCCAGCAGCTCCCGGACAGGGATCGGGGAGACCCAGTACTTC. Translated: CASSSRTGIGETQYF.

The table lists this clonotype with a few counts. The chain uses TRBV2 and TRBJ1-5, with TRBD1 matching 8 bases. Trimming took 7 bases from V and 6 from J; bases not matched to a gene: 14. This CDR3 is 16 amino acids long. Germline CDR1 and CDR2: SNHLY and FYNNEI. The CDR3 sequence is CASTPQGADRGQPQHF. The CDR3 DNA reads as TGTGCCAGCACCCCCCAGGGGGCGGATAGAGGTCAGCCCCAGCATTTT.

This clonotype has only a few counts. The J gene is TRBJ2-3, the V gene TRBV5-6; D not resolved. In germline, CDR1 is SGHDT, CDR2 YYEEEE. The V end was cut by 7 bases, the J end by 4 bases, with 19 bases between. This CDR3 is 15 amino acids long. The CDR3 DNA follows: TGTGCCAGCTCAACCCTACAGCTTTCGGCAGATACGCAGTATTTT. As protein: CASSTLQLSADTQYF.

The rearrangement links TRBV14 to TRBJ2-3, with 8 bases matching TRBD2. The trim removed 3 bases at V and 6 bases at J, leaving 11 bases unmatched. Germline values: CDR1 SGHDN, CDR2 FVKESK. CDR3 size: 16 residues. The CDR3 region is CASSQRLRAGVDTQYF. CDR3 nucleotide sequence: TGTGCCAGCAGCCAGCGATTGAGAGCGGGAGTTGATACGCAGTATTTT.

The chain employs TRBV4-1 and TRBJ2-6, with D perhaps matching TRBD1 (6 bases). The CDR3 loop spans 16 amino acids. V was pared by 4 bases and J by 2 bases, with 12 bases between. CDR1 MGHRA and CDR2 YSYEKL come from the germline V gene. CDR3 DNA: TGCGCCAGCAGCCCACAGGGTGGGGCTGGGGCCAACGTCCTGACTTTC. Its protein product is CASSPQGGAGANVLTF.

This clonotype was observed a few times. V gene TRBV12-3 or TRBV12-4 combines with J gene TRBJ2-3; 9 bases are a match to TRBD1. The CDR3 totals 15 residues. J lost 2 bases, V lost 6 bases, and 6 bases had no gene match. CDR3 bases: TGTGCCAGCAGAGAAGGGACAGGGAACACAGATACGCAGTATTTT. It is translated as CASREGTGNTDTQYF.

This chain uses TRBV7-9 with TRBJ2-1, with 7 bases identical to TRBD2. CDR1 SEHNR and CDR2 FQNEAQ come from the germline V gene (reference sequence). The CDR3 is made up of 15 amino acids. The V and J ends lost 2 bases and 8 bases, in that order; junction bases with no gene match: 9. The chain's CDR3 is CASSLNLAANDEQFF. CDR3 nucleotide sequence: TGTGCCAGCAGCTTAAACCTAGCGGCTAACGATGAGCAGTTCTTC.

This chain joins TRBV5-4 and TRBJ1-4; D possibly corresponds to TRBD1 (6 bases). The ends were cut back, 1 base at V and 7 bases at J, with 20 bases in the middle. The germline CDR1 and CDR2 sequences are SGHNT and YYREEE (reference sequence). The length of the CDR3 is 17 residues. CDR3 amino acids: CASSLFVTGILSEKLFF. The DNA of the CDR3 is TGTGCCAGCAGCTTGTTTGTCACAGGGATCTTGAGTGAAAAACTGTTTTTT.

This clonotype was counted only a few times. V and J are TRBV6-1 and TRBJ2-1, with TRBD1 matching 11 bases. Per germline, CDR1 MNHNS and CDR2 SASEGT. The CDR3 length is 14 residues. J was trimmed by 8 bases and V by 6 bases; bases with no gene match: 6. The CDR3 region is CASRDRGQVHEQFF. Here the CDR3 DNA reads TGTGCCAGCAGGGACAGGGGGCAAGTTCATGAGCAGTTCTTC.

This clonotype came up once. This likely comes from a read error, as the CDR3 has no conserved phenylalanine or tryptophan at its end. The chain carries TRBV7-2 and TRBJ2-1; TRBD2 matches 7 bases. The length of the CDR3 is 13 residues. Germline CDR1 and CDR2: SGHTA and FQGNSA. Losses at the gene ends were 2 bases for V and 7 bases for J; bases not matched to a gene: 2. Here the CDR3 reads CASSLNGGNEQFY. CDR3 in DNA: TGTGCCAGCAGCTTAAACGGGGGGAATGAGCAGTTCTAC.

The chain links TRBV6-1 to TRBJ2-7, with 10 bases identical to TRBD1. V shed 5 bases, J shed 2 bases, and the junction held 6 bases outside the gene matches. CDR1 MNHNS and CDR2 SASEGT come from the germline V gene. This CDR3 comprises 15 residues. CDR3 amino acids: CASSPTGGWPYEQYF. DNA of the CDR3: TGTGCCAGCAGTCCGACAGGGGGCTGGCCCTACGAGCAGTACTTC.

This chain uses TRBV12-3 or TRBV12-4 with TRBJ1-1; 12 positions agree with TRBD1. The CDR3 is 16 residues long. V shed 5 bases and J 11 bases; nucleotides not matched to a gene: 15. CDR3 protein: CASSHYRDRGLGGAFF. The CDR3 nucleotides are TGTGCCAGCAGTCATTACCGGGACAGGGGGCTCGGGGGGGCTTTCTTT.

This chain links TRBV9 with TRBJ2-2; TRBD2 matches 10 bases. The V gene end was trimmed by 2 bases and the J gene end by 1 base; junction bases not matched to a gene: 2. The CDR3 is 16 amino acids. Germline assignment: CDR1 SGDLS and CDR2 YYNGEE. The CDR3 DNA is TGTGCCAGCAGCGTGGGACTAGCGCGGAACACCGGGGAGCTGTTTTTT. Protein product: CASSVGLARNTGELFF.